The entry below gives a single T cell receptor beta chain sequence along with its context. The sample comes from a study of control samples from healthy donors and cancer patients. Repertoires were generated with immunoSEQ multiplex PCR, while TCRdb's copy carries only in-frame clones and drops some. The sample has 150,000 to 200,000 clones; about 93% are singletons. The sequenced material came from blood. The receptor was derived from a young man in good health.

The CDR3 here is CASTTVYNSPLHF. In nucleotides, the CDR3 is TGTGCCTCGACGACGGTGTATAATTCACCCCTCCACTTT. The chain couples TRBV2 to TRBJ1-6; D uncertain. Trimming stripped 11 bases from V and 4 bases from J, with 12 bases between. The CDR3 runs to 13 residues. CDR1 is SNHLY, CDR2 FYNNEI, per germline.